The 8 T cell receptor beta chains below all came from one sample that was sequenced in a study of T cell repertoires in cytomegalovirus infection (dated by TCRdb to about 2019). This specimen's treatment or condition label, per the study, means: in vitro stimulation with specific CMV peptide epitopes to enrich CMV-specific T cells. The sequencer listed for this sample is Illumina HiSeq 1500. TCRdb applied fastp at Q25 and MiXCR to the public reads, then kept only in-frame beta chains. Records with the same CDR3 protein are collapsed into one entry carrying the most frequent genes and DNA. For this sample there are around 310,000 distinct CDR3 sequences; about 29% appear just once. 20% of the sample is held by the ten biggest clonotypes. Which antigens these TCRs recognize remains unknown. Source: cultured PBMCs, taken from culture after CMV antigen stimulation. These receptors were collected from a human donor in good health (CMV status not recorded). Some clones in this sample may be carry-over from other donors' samples.

The genes are TRBV7-4 and TRBJ2-1, with TRBD2 matching 15 bases. Per the germline V gene, CDR1 is SGHVT and CDR2 is SQSDAQ. Germline trimming cut 4 bases from V and 9 bases from J; bases unmatched to any gene: 7. There are 16 residues in the CDR3. The CDR3, as DNA: TGTGCCAGCAGCTGGACTAGCGGGGGGGGTTGGGGTGAGCAGTTCTTC. It translates to CASSWTSGGGWGEQFF.

This clonotype was found a few times. This chain connects TRBV7-3 to TRBJ1-1; D perhaps matches TRBD1 (5 bases). The CDR3 is 15 residues long. CDR1 SGHTA and CDR2 FQGTGA come from the germline V gene. Trimming removed 4 bases from V and 1 base from J, with 13 bases in between. CDR3 residues: CASSSQGVGNTEAFF. The CDR3 coding sequence is TGTGCCAGCAGCTCCCAGGGCGTCGGGAACACTGAAGCTTTCTTT.

The chain is built from TRBV3-1 and TRBJ1-6, with 7 bases matching TRBD1. Trimming removed 4 bases from V and 7 bases from J; junction bases left unmatched: 7. Germline V gene data show CDR1 as LGHDT and CDR2 as YNNKEL (reference sequence). The length of the CDR3 is 15 residues. The CDR3 reads CASSPTGIENSPLHF. CDR3 nucleotides: TGTGCCAGCAGCCCGACAGGGATTGAGAATTCACCCCTCCACTTT.

V gene TRBV2 combines with J gene TRBJ1-2; D call uncertain. The germline V gene has CDR1 SNHLY and CDR2 FYNNEI. This CDR3 comprises 15 residues. Between the trimmed V and J ends, which lost 0 bases and 2 bases, there was a span of 10 bases. The CDR3 nucleotides read TGTGCCAGCAGTGAAGCCGGCTATATCAACTATGGCTACACCTTC. Its protein is CASSEAGYINYGYTF.

This clonotype was seen a handful of times. The genes are TRBV11-2 and TRBJ1-1, with D possibly being TRBD1 (6 bases). Germline V gene data show CDR1 as SGHAT and CDR2 as FQNNGV. CDR3 size: 15 residues. Trimming shortened V by 5 bases and J by 3 bases, and 16 bases separated the two germline ends. The DNA for the CDR3 is TGTGCCAGCAGCGGCTACAGGGACTCAGACACTGAAGCTTTCTTT. Translating it yields CASSGYRDSDTEAFF.

V usage is TRBV6-5 and J usage is TRBJ2-7, with 11 positions matching TRBD1. V lost 4 bases to trimming and J lost 6 bases; unmatched junction nucleotides: 5. CDR1 is MNHEY and CDR2 is SVGAGI in the germline V gene. The CDR3 contains 14 residues. The CDR3 DNA reads TGTGCCAGCAGTTCCCCCGGGACAGGGGGCGAGCAGTACTTC. It translates to CASSSPGTGGEQYF.

A remark on this clonotype: Mismatch with germline at one junction end may stem from a read error. V is TRBV12-3 or TRBV12-4 and J is TRBJ2-7; D call uncertain. There are 14 residues in the CDR3. CDR3 DNA sequence: TGTGCCAGCAGCTTAGGGCAGGCCTCCTACGAGCAGTACTTC. It specifies CASSLGQASYEQYF.

The gene calls are TRBV2 and TRBJ1-2; no firm D call. The CDR3 length is 13 residues. Germline CDR1 reads SNHLY; CDR2 reads FYNNEI. The V end lost 8 bases, the J end lost 1 base, and 11 bases lay between the germline ends. The CDR3, as DNA: TGTGCCAGCTCGTTTAGGAATAACTATGGCTACACCTTC. Its translation: CASSFRNNYGYTF.